The 3 T cell receptor beta chains given below trace back to one sample, sequenced in a study of T cell changes during pregnancy in multiple sclerosis. The data were produced by immunoSEQ multiplex PCR, yet TCRdb's version contains in-frame clones alone and is incomplete. Of 49,000 or so clones in the sample, roughly 94% were seen once. The sample in question was CD8+ T cells from peripheral blood mononuclear cells, obtained before pregnancy. The receptors derive from a female donor with multiple sclerosis, enrolled in a pregnancy study.

V is TRBV7-9 and J is TRBJ1-2, with D perhaps TRBD1 (6 bases). The CDR3 sequence is 16 residues long. The V and J ends lost 4 bases and 5 bases respectively, with 20 bases between them. Germline CDR1 SEHNR, CDR2 FQNEAQ (reference sequence). The DNA for the CDR3 is TGTGCCAGCAGCTCACTTAAACCACAGGGTCGATATGGCTACACCTTC. It specifies CASSSLKPQGRYGYTF.

This chain uses TRBV6-1 with TRBJ1-2; D perhaps matches TRBD1 (6 bases). Germline lookup yields CDR1 MNHNS and CDR2 SASEGT. This CDR3 is 15 amino acids long. The V and J ends lost 8 bases and 4 bases respectively, with 20 bases between them. The CDR3: CASAHTNGTLYGYTF. The CDR3 DNA reads as TGTGCCAGCGCCCACACAAACGGGACACTCTATGGCTACACCTTC.

The genes are TRBV4-1 and TRBJ2-1, with TRBD2 identical over 8 bases. The junction had 10 bases not matched to a gene; V was cut back by 3 bases and J by 6 bases. CDR1 and CDR2 (germline): MGHRA, YSYEKL. The CDR3 is 16 residues long. The DNA of the CDR3 is TGCGCCAGCAGCCATTTACTAGCGGACCCTGCCAATGAGCAGTTCTTC. Its translation: CASSHLLADPANEQFF.